Sequencing of this T cell receptor (beta chain) was carried out in a study of T cell responses to AZD1222 COVID-19 vaccine. TCRdb's table, derived via immunoSEQ multiplex PCR, lists solely in-frame clones and lacks some. This table has some 200,000 clones, approximately 91% appearing once. This clonotype was sampled from an adult in good health. Material: peripheral blood, obtained on day 0 of AZD1222 vaccination.

The CDR3 DNA reads as TGTGCCAGCAGCTTAGAGACAGATCAGCCCCAGCATTTT. Encoded protein: CASSLETDQPQHF. The V and J genes are TRBV11-2 and TRBJ1-5; TRBD1 might be the D (5 bases). Trimming left V 0 bases short and J 5 bases short, with 5 bases between. Germline CDR1 and CDR2: SGHAT and FQNNGV. The CDR3 consists of 13 residues.